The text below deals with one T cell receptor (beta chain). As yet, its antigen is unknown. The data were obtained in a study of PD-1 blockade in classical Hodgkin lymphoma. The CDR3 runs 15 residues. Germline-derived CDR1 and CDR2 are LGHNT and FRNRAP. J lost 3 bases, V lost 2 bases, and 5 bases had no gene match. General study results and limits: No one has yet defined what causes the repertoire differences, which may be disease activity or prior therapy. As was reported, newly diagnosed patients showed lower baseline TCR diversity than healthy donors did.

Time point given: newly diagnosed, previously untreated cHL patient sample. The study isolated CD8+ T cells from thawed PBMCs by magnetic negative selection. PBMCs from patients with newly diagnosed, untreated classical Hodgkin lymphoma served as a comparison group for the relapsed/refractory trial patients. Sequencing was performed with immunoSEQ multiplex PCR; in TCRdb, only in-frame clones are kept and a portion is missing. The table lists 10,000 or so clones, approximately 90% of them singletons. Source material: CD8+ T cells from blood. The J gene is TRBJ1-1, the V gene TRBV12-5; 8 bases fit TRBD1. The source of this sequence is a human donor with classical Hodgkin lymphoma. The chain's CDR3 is CASGLHRGGDTEAFF. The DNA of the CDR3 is TGTGCTAGTGGTTTGCACAGGGGGGGAGACACTGAAGCTTTCTTT.